Listed below are T cell receptor beta chains from one sample, sequenced in a study of brain T cells in children with intractable seizures. Method: immunoSEQ multiplex PCR; TCRdb's copy keeps in-frame clones and lacks some. The sample holds about 76,000 clones, approximately 94% seen once. Sequenced here: peripheral blood, sampled at surgery. The receptors come from a boy under two years old with tuberous sclerosis and intractable seizures. Both conserved end residues are part of each CDR3. D genes are given only for firm matches. Clone size is given for some rows only: seen once, a few or many times, or a class if the clone is expanded.

D gene	V gene	clone size	J gene	CDR3 protein	CDR3 DNA
TRBD1	TRBV24-1	-	TRBJ2-7	CATSDRQGYEQYF	TGTGCCACCAGTGACCGACAGGGCTACGAGCAGTACTTC
TRBD1	TRBV10-3	-	TRBJ2-1	CAISESIRGLNEQFF	TGTGCCATCAGTGAGTCGATCAGGGGGCTCAATGAGCAGTTCTTC
TRBD1	TRBV24-1	-	TRBJ2-1	CATSSSGTGGNEQFF	TGTGCCACCAGTTCCTCCGGGACAGGGGGCAATGAGCAGTTCTTC
TRBD1	TRBV9	-	TRBJ2-3	CASSARQGVADTQYF	TGTGCCAGCAGCGCCAGACAGGGAGTCGCAGATACGCAGTATTTT
TRBD2	TRBV9	-	TRBJ2-5	CASSPRVGLAGRKTQYF	TGTGCCAGCAGCCCTAGGGTAGGACTAGCGGGAAGGAAGACCCAGTACTTC
-	TRBV7-6	-	TRBJ2-1	CASSSSLSSYNEQFF	TGTGCCAGCAGTTCTAGCTTAAGCTCCTACAATGAGCAGTTCTTC
-	TRBV7-6	once	TRBJ2-1	CASSLGWTKRAEDNEQFF	TGTGCCAGCAGCTTAGGATGGACCAAGCGGGCCGAGGACAATGAGCAGTTCTTC
-	TRBV9	-	TRBJ2-1	CASGAGGEEQFF	TGTGCCAGCGGGGCGGGTGGGGAGGAGCAGTTCTTC
-	TRBV9	-	TRBJ1-6	CASSVEQGGSPLHF	TGTGCCAGCAGCGTAGAGCAGGGCGGGTCACCCCTCCACTTT
-	TRBV29-1	-	TRBJ1-1	CSAEGPGTEAFF	TGCAGCGCAGAGGGACCGGGCACTGAAGCTTTCTTT
-	TRBV28	once	TRBJ1-3	CASSPGRWRISGNTIYF	TGTGCCAGCAGTCCAGGTCGTTGGCGCATCTCTGGAAACACCATATATTTT
-	TRBV7-7	-	TRBJ2-5	CASSLHRYQETQYF	TGTGCTAGCAGCTTACACAGGTACCAAGAGACCCAGTACTTC
TRBD2	TRBV24-1	-	TRBJ2-1	CATSDLSSGSDEQFF	TGTGCCACCAGTGATTTATCTAGCGGGAGTGATGAGCAGTTCTTC
-	TRBV7-2	-	TRBJ2-3	CASSIKSGGPTDTQYF	TGTGCCAGCAGTATAAAATCCGGGGGGCCCACAGATACGCAGTATTTT
-	TRBV5-1	-	TRBJ1-1	CASSLDTGQTEAFF	TGCGCCAGCAGCTTGGATACAGGGCAGACTGAAGCTTTCTTT
TRBD1	TRBV7-9	-	TRBJ1-1	CASSPGTVNTEAFF	TGTGCCAGCAGCCCCGGGACAGTGAACACTGAAGCTTTCTTT
-	TRBV5-4	-	TRBJ1-5	CASSIGGNQPQHF	TGTGCCAGCAGCATAGGGGGTAATCAGCCCCAGCATTTT
-	TRBV30	-	TRBJ2-1	CAFIPRPRNSYNEQFF	TGTGCTTTCATACCCCGACCCCGAAACTCCTACAATGAGCAGTTCTTC
-	TRBV12-3/TRBV12-4	-	TRBJ1-1	CASSLALTEAFF	TGTGCCAGCAGTTTAGCGCTGACTGAAGCTTTCTTT
TRBD1	TRBV5-1	-	TRBJ1-2	CASSPPGWTGLYGYTF	TGCGCCAGCAGCCCCCCGGGCTGGACAGGACTCTATGGCTACACCTTC
-	TRBV6-5	-	TRBJ1-1	CASSWDLSAEAFF	TGTGCCAGCAGCTGGGACCTCAGCGCTGAAGCTTTCTTT
-	TRBV27	once	TRBJ1-1	CASSSYNYYQRDILNTEAFF	TGTGCCAGCAGTTCATACAACTACTACCAGAGGGACATTTTGAACACTGAAGCTTTCTTT
-	TRBV20-1	-	TRBJ2-5	CSASFLLRTAQETQYF	TGCAGTGCTAGTTTTCTGCTTCGGACAGCCCAAGAGACCCAGTACTTC
TRBD1	TRBV5-1	once	TRBJ1-1	CASSTRTGLERSTEAFF	TGCGCCAGCAGCACTCGGACAGGACTTGAACGAAGTACTGAAGCTTTCTTT
-	TRBV20-1	-	TRBJ1-1	CSASFGGAFF	TGCAGTGCTAGTTTCGGTGGGGCTTTCTTT
-	TRBV6-5	-	TRBJ2-7	CASSYSRRGPYEQYF	TGTGCCAGCAGTTACTCGAGGCGGGGCCCCTACGAGCAGTACTTC
TRBD2	TRBV3-1/TRBV3-2	-	TRBJ2-7	CASSQGRRIAGSYEQYF	TGTGCCAGCAGCCAAGGGCGCCGTATAGCGGGATCGTACGAGCAGTACTTC
-	TRBV29-1	-	TRBJ2-4	CSAGRGTLGDKNIQYF	TGCAGCGCCGGGCGAGGGACCCTTGGGGACAAAAACATTCAGTACTTC